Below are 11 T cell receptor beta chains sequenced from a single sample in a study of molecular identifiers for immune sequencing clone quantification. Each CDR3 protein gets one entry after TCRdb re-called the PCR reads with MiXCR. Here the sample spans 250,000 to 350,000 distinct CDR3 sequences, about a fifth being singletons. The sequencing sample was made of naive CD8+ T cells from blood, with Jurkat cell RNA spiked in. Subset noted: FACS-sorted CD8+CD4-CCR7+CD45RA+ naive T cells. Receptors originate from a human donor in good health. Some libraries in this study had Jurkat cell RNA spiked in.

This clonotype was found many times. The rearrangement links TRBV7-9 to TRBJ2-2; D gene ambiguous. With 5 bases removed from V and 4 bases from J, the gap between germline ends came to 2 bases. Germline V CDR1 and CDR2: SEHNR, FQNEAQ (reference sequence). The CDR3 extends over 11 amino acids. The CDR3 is CASSRTGELFF. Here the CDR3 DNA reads TGTGCCAGCAGCCGCACCGGGGAGCTGTTTTTT.

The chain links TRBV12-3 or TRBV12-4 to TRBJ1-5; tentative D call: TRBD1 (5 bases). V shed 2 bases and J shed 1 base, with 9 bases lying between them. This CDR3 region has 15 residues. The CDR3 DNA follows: TGTGCCAGCAGTTTAAGGGGTGGGAGCAATCAGCCCCAGCATTTT. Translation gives CASSLRGGSNQPQHF.

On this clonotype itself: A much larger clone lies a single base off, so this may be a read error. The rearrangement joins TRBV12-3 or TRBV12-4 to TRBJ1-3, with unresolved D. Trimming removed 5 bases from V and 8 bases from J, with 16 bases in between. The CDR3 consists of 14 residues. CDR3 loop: CASSLSGLWDTIYF. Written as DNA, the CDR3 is TGTGCCAGCAGTCTCTCAGGCCTCTGGGACACCATATATTTT.

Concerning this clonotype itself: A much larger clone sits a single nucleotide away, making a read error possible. Here the CDR3 DNA reads TGTGCCAGCAGCTTAGAAGTTGGAGGGGACACTGAAGCTTTCTTT. Translating it yields CASSLEVGGDTEAFF. The chain has TRBV7-9 and TRBJ1-1, with D perhaps TRBD1 (5 bases). Germline CDR1 SEHNR, CDR2 FQNEAQ (reference sequence). The V and J ends lost 1 base and 3 bases respectively, with 12 bases between them. CDR3 length: 15 amino acids. The whole variable domain, remainder taken from reference TRBV7-9 and TRBJ1-1, is DTGVSQNPRHKITKRGQNVTFRCDPISEHNRLYWYRQTLGQGPEFLTYFQNEAQLEKSRLLSDRFSAERPKGSFSTLEIQRTEQGDSAMYLCASSLEVGGDTEAFFGQGTRLTVV.

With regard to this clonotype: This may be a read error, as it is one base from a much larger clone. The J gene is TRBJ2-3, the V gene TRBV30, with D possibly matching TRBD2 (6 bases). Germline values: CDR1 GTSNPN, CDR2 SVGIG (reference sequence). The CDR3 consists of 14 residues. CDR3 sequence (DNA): TGTGCCCGGAGGGACGGATCTTACACAGATACGCAGTATTTT. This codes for CARRDGSYTDTQYF. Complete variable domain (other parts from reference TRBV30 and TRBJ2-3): SQTIHQWPATLVQPVGSPLSLECTVEGTSNPNLYWYRQAAGRGLQLLFYSVGIGQISSEVPQNLSASRPQDRQFILSSKKLLLSDSGFYLCARRDGSYTDTQYFGPGTRLTVL.

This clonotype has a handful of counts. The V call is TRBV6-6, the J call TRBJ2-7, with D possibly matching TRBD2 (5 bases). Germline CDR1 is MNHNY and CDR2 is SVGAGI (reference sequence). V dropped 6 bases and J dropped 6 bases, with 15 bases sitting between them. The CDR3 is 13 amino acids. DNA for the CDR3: TGTGCCAGCAGCCGGGATTTGGGCGTCGAGCAGTACTTC. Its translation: CASSRDLGVEQYF.

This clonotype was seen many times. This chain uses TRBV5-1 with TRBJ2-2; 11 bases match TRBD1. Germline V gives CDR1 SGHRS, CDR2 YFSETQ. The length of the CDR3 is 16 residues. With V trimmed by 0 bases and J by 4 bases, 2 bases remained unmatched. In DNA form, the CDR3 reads TGCGCCAGCAGCTTGGGGACAGGGGGCGGCACCGGGGAGCTGTTTTTT. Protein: CASSLGTGGGTGELFF.

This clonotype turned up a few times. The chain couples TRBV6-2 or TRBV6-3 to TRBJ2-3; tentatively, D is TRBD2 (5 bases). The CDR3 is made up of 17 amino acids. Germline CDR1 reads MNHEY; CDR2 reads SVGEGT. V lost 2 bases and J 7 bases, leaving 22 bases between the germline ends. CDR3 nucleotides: TGTGCCAGCAGTTACGGTAGGCTAGCTGAAGGGCAGAATACGCAGTATTTT. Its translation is CASSYGRLAEGQNTQYF.

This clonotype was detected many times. The CDR3 region has the DNA TGTGCCAGCAGCTTCGACGGAGCAGCTTTCGGGGGCAATCAGCCCCAGCATTTT. Translating it yields CASSFDGAAFGGNQPQHF. The chain joins TRBV5-5 to TRBJ1-5, with D uncertain. Trimming shortened V by 2 bases and J by 2 bases, and 20 bases separated the two germline ends. Germline V gives CDR1 SGHKS, CDR2 YYEKEE (reference sequence). This CDR3 has 18 amino acids. Filled out from reference TRBV5-5 and TRBJ1-5, the complete variable domain reads DAGVTQSPTHLIKTRGQQVTLRCSPISGHKSVSWYQQVLGQGPQFIFQYYEKEERGRGNFPDRFSARQFPNYSSELNVNALLLGDSALYLCASSFDGAAFGGNQPQHFGDGTRLSIL.

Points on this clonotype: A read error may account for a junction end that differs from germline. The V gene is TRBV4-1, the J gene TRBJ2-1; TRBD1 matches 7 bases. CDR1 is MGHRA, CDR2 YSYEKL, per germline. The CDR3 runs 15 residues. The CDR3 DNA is TGCGCCAGCAGCCAAGATTTGGGGACAGACAATGAGCAGTCCTTC. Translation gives CASSQDLGTDNEQSF.

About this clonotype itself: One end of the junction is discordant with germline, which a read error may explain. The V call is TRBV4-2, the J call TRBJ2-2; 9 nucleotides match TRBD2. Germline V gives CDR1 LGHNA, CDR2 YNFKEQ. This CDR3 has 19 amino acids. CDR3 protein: CASGQKGAGGVTNTGELFF. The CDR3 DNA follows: TGTGCCAGCGGCCAAAAGGGAGCGGGAGGAGTGACGAACACCGGGGAGCTGTTTTTT.